The 30 T cell receptor beta chains presented below share a single source sample, sequenced in a study of cytomegalovirus exposure and HLA in healthy donors. 60 Vbeta and 13 Jbeta primers were used in PCR. Only in-frame clones appear in the TCRdb table, and some are missing; sequencing was by immunoSEQ multiplex PCR. The sample shows hundreds of thousands of clones, less than 85% of them seen only once. The sample consisted of PBMCs. Every receptor here comes from a girl aged 2 to 10 in good health and CMV-seronegative.

CDR3 sequence: CASSDSWGQTGELFF. In nucleotides, the CDR3 is TGTGCCAGCAGTGACTCATGGGGACAGACCGGGGAGCTGTTTTTT. The rearrangement uses TRBV6-4 and TRBJ2-2; 7 positions agree with TRBD1. Per germline, CDR1 MRHNA and CDR2 SNTAGT. Trimming removed 0 bases from V and 5 bases from J; junction bases left unmatched: 3. The CDR3 consists of 15 residues.

The chain recombines TRBV5-6 with TRBJ2-5; possibly TRBD2 for D (6 bases). Trimming pared 6 bases from V and 4 bases from J, leaving 13 bases between. The CDR3 loop spans 13 amino acids. Germline-derived CDR1 and CDR2 are SGHDT and YYEEEE. CDR3 in DNA: TGTGCCAGCAAATTCGGCGGGACAGAGACCCAGTACTTC. Translated: CASKFGGTETQYF.

The chain has TRBV2 and TRBJ1-1; weak D call: TRBD1 (5 bases). V lost 2 bases and J 4 bases, leaving 8 bases between the germline ends. The germline V gene encodes CDR1 SNHLY and CDR2 FYNNEI. This CDR3 has 13 amino acids. CDR3 protein: CASSEMGPTEAFF. DNA for the CDR3: TGTGCCAGCAGTGAAATGGGGCCCACTGAAGCTTTCTTT.

This chain uses TRBV12-5 with TRBJ2-7; TRBD2 matches at 7 bases. The CDR3 has 16 residues. Trimming at V came to 1 base and at J to 0 bases, leaving 6 bases not matched to a gene. Germline loops: CDR1 LGHNT, CDR2 FRNRAP. In DNA form, the CDR3 reads TGTGCTAGTGGTTTGGGGGTGGGGGGGAACTCCTACGAGCAGTACTTC. Its translation is CASGLGVGGNSYEQYF. Together with reference TRBV12-5 and TRBJ2-7, the CDR3 gives the full variable domain: DARVTQTPRHKVTEMGQEVTMRCQPILGHNTVFWYRQTMMQGLELLAYFRNRAPLDDSGMPKDRFSAEMPDATLATLKIQPSEPRDSAVYFCASGLGVGGNSYEQYFGPGTRLTVT.

This clone appeared a single time. The rearrangement links TRBV5-1 to TRBJ1-1; no firm D call. Trimming took off 4 bases at V and 1 base at J, with 17 bases between the two ends. The CDR3 spans 16 residues. The germline V gene has CDR1 SGHRS and CDR2 YFSETQ. As DNA, the CDR3 is TGCGCCAGCAGCCCCTCGATTAACAATGGGAACACTGAAGCTTTCTTT. Translating gives CASSPSINNGNTEAFF.

The chain uses TRBV2 and TRBJ1-2, with D unclear. CDR1 SNHLY and CDR2 FYNNEI come from the germline V gene. There are 12 residues in the CDR3. Trimming removed 4 bases at V and 9 bases at J, with 12 bases between. CDR3 loop: CASSAQAGSYTF. CDR3 DNA sequence: TGTGCCAGCAGTGCGCAGGCGGGGAGCTACACCTTC.

The rearrangement joins TRBV6-5 to TRBJ2-3; TRBD1 matches at 7 bases. V shed 2 bases and J 4 bases; nucleotides not matched to a gene: 6. This CDR3 has 15 amino acids. In germline, CDR1 is MNHEY, CDR2 SVGAGI. DNA for the CDR3: TGTGCCAGCAGTTACAGGGGGCGAAGGTCAGATACGCAGTATTTT. Translated: CASSYRGRRSDTQYF.

The chain links TRBV7-6 to TRBJ1-3; D ambiguous. Per germline, CDR1 SGHVS and CDR2 FNYEAQ. V was clipped by 4 bases and J by 4 bases, with 5 bases between them. This CDR3 has 12 residues. The CDR3 sequence is CASSYTGNTIYF. In DNA, the CDR3 is TGTGCCAGCAGCTATACAGGAAACACCATATATTTT.

This clone showed up just once. The chain uses TRBV30 and TRBJ1-6; 10 positions match TRBD1. The V and J ends lost 7 bases and 9 bases, in that order; junction bases with no gene match: 6. Germline values: CDR1 GTSNPN, CDR2 SVGIG (reference sequence). The CDR3 is made up of 13 amino acids. The CDR3 reads CASPGQGFSPLHF. The CDR3 DNA reads TGTGCCTCACCGGGACAGGGGTTTTCACCCCTCCACTTT.

This clone has a handful of counts. The CDR3 region is CASSAERGWDQPQHF. The CDR3 DNA is TGTGCCAGCAGCGCAGAGCGCGGGTGGGATCAGCCCCAGCATTTT. The chain is built from TRBV25-1 and TRBJ1-5; D is unresolved. CDR1 and CDR2 from the germline V gene are MGHDK and SYGVNS. The CDR3 has 15 amino acids. Trimming pared 6 bases from V and 5 bases from J, leaving 17 bases between.

The chain employs TRBV10-3 and TRBJ2-7, with D hard to call. The CDR3 is made up of 15 amino acids. Germline V gene lookup returns CDR1 ENHRY and CDR2 SYGVKD. The V end was cut by 3 bases, the J end by 0 bases, with 12 bases between. The CDR3 coding sequence is TGTGCCATCAGTGAACCCAGCGCGAGCTCCTACGAGCAGTACTTC. This sequence encodes CAISEPSASSYEQYF.

The V call is TRBV4-1, the J call TRBJ2-3; TRBD2 matches at 11 bases. From germline, CDR1 is MGHRA and CDR2 YSYEKL. Losses at the gene ends were 1 base for V and 1 base for J; bases not matched to a gene: 7. The CDR3 totals 18 residues. CDR3 DNA: TGCGCCAGCAGCCAAGGTAGCGGGGGGGCCTTTGGCACAGATACGCAGTATTTT. Translating gives CASSQGSGGAFGTDTQYF.

The chain joins TRBV11-1 to TRBJ2-1, with 8 bases identical to TRBD1. This CDR3 region has 13 residues. V gave up 9 bases and J gave up 9 bases; unmatched junction bases: 10. CDR1 and CDR2 (germline): SGHAT, FQDESV (reference sequence). The CDR3 bases are TGTGCCAGTCAGACAGGGGTTTTTGGTGAGCAGTTCTTC. Residues: CASQTGVFGEQFF.

The chain employs TRBV6-6 and TRBJ1-4; D ambiguous. This CDR3 is 12 amino acids long. Trimming left V 1 base short and J 10 bases short, with 7 bases between. CDR1 and CDR2 (germline): MNHNY, SVGAGI (reference sequence). The CDR3 spells CASSYLEGKLFF. For the CDR3, the DNA is TGTGCCAGCAGTTACTTGGAGGGAAAACTGTTTTTT.

The chain recombines TRBV2 with TRBJ2-7; D gene ambiguous. The ends were cut back, 5 bases at V and 1 base at J, with 6 bases in the middle. The length of the CDR3 is 12 residues. Germline V CDR1 and CDR2: SNHLY, FYNNEI. CDR3 nucleotides: TGTGCCAGCAGTCCCCCTTCCTACGAGCAGTACTTC. It specifies CASSPPSYEQYF.

For this clone: The sample has other DNA sequences that encode this CDR3 too. This chain links TRBV5-1 with TRBJ1-1, with a tentative D call TRBD1 (6 bases). The CDR3 has 15 amino acids. V lost 0 bases to trimming and J lost 0 bases, with 9 bases between them. In germline, CDR1 is SGHRS, CDR2 YFSETQ. The CDR3: CASSLEAGVNTEAFF. In DNA, the CDR3 is TGCGCCAGCAGCTTGGAGGCAGGGGTGAACACTGAAGCTTTCTTT.

This clone appeared a single time. The chain uses TRBV6-1 and TRBJ1-4, with D tentatively TRBD1 (5 bases). The CDR3 covers 16 residues. Looked up from germline, CDR1 is MNHNS and CDR2 is SASEGT. Between the trimmed V and J ends, which lost 2 bases and 4 bases, there was a span of 14 bases. CDR3 in DNA: TGTGCCAGCAGTGAATCTAGCGGGGGGATTAATGAAAAACTGTTTTTT. It is translated as CASSESSGGINEKLFF.

The rearrangement links TRBV10-3 to TRBJ1-2, with D possibly matching TRBD1 (5 bases). The CDR3 covers 13 residues. Trimming took off 3 bases at V and 10 bases at J, with 15 bases between the two ends. The V gene's germline CDR1 is ENHRY and CDR2 SYGVKD. The CDR3 DNA reads as TGTGCCATCAGTGACAGGGTCGTTGTTACCTACACCTTC. Translation gives CAISDRVVVTYTF.

The sample holds a few counts of this clone. The rearrangement links TRBV6-5 to TRBJ1-1; TRBD1 agrees at 7 bases. CDR1 and CDR2 from the germline V gene are MNHEY and SVGAGI. V was clipped by 6 bases and J by 11 bases; unmatched bases: 6. CDR3 size: 11 residues. The CDR3, as DNA: TGTGCCAGCAGCTACGGGACAGAGGCTTTCTTT. Its protein product is CASSYGTEAFF.

The rearrangement joins TRBV12-5 to TRBJ1-2; 9 bases agree with TRBD1. CDR1 LGHNT and CDR2 FRNRAP come from the germline V gene. The length of the CDR3 is 16 residues. With V trimmed by 6 bases and J by 6 bases, 14 bases remained unmatched. As DNA, the CDR3 is TGTGCTAGTGGAGGGGGGCCCAACCGGGACAGGGATGGCTACACCTTC. Translated: CASGGGPNRDRDGYTF. The full variable domain, its missing parts supplied by reference TRBV12-5 and TRBJ1-2, is DARVTQTPRHKVTEMGQEVTMRCQPILGHNTVFWYRQTMMQGLELLAYFRNRAPLDDSGMPKDRFSAEMPDATLATLKIQPSEPRDSAVYFCASGGGPNRDRDGYTFGSGTRLTVV.

The chain carries TRBV6-1 and TRBJ2-3, with 8 bases aligning to TRBD2. This CDR3 is 16 amino acids long. In germline, CDR1 is MNHNS, CDR2 SASEGT. With V trimmed by 1 base and J by 2 bases, 5 bases remained unmatched. The CDR3 region has the DNA TGTGCCAGCAGTGAAGGTGGCGGGGGGTTCACAGATACGCAGTATTTT. Translating gives CASSEGGGGFTDTQYF.

The chain couples TRBV6-1 to TRBJ1-5, with D possibly being TRBD1 (5 bases). The CDR3 is made up of 16 amino acids. Between the trimmed V and J ends, which lost 1 base and 4 bases, there was a span of 14 bases. Per the germline V gene, CDR1 is MNHNS and CDR2 is SASEGT. Here the CDR3 DNA reads TGTGCCAGCAGTGAAGTGCGGGGGACGGGAAATCAGCCCCAGCATTTT. Its translation is CASSEVRGTGNQPQHF.

The chain is built from TRBV6-4 and TRBJ2-1, with 7 bases that match TRBD2. This CDR3 has 17 amino acids. Germline V gives CDR1 MRHNA, CDR2 SNTAGT. V was pared by 2 bases and J by 8 bases, with 15 bases of the junction left unmatched. DNA of the CDR3: TGTGCCAGCAGTGACCGCCAGCGGGAAGAACAGGTAGATGAGCAGTTCTTC. Translating gives CASSDRQREEQVDEQFF.

The rearrangement links TRBV12-5 to TRBJ1-2, with D tentatively TRBD1 (5 bases). The CDR3 runs to 15 residues. CDR1 LGHNT and CDR2 FRNRAP come from the germline V gene. V lost 4 bases and J 10 bases, leaving 22 bases between the germline ends. The CDR3 is CASGWILQGLAYYTF. The CDR3 coding sequence is TGTGCTAGTGGTTGGATTCTGCAGGGATTAGCCTACTACACCTTC.

The V call is TRBV5-1, the J call TRBJ2-1; 10 bases map to TRBD2. Germline loops: CDR1 SGHRS, CDR2 YFSETQ. V shed 6 bases and J 4 bases; nucleotides not matched to a gene: 10. This CDR3 is 16 amino acids long. The CDR3 loop reads CASKPLAGGAYNEQFF. The CDR3 DNA follows: TGCGCCAGCAAGCCTTTAGCGGGGGGAGCTTACAATGAGCAGTTCTTC.

The gene calls are TRBV19 and TRBJ1-5; TRBD1 matches 8 bases. Trimming took 5 bases from V and 7 from J; bases not matched to a gene: 7. Germline CDR1 LNHDA, CDR2 SQIVND (reference sequence). This CDR3 is built from 14 residues. CDR3: CASSADRGRQPQHF. CDR3 DNA sequence: TGTGCCAGTAGTGCTGACAGGGGTAGACAGCCCCAGCATTTT.

The chain links TRBV9 to TRBJ2-3, with TRBD2 identical over 13 bases. CDR1 is SGDLS, CDR2 YYNGEE, per germline. The V segment lost 3 bases and the J segment 10 bases; nucleotides outside the gene matches: 14. The CDR3 runs to 17 residues. The CDR3 DNA follows: TGTGCCAGCAGCGGACGGACTAGCGGGAGACAAGCCGGGGCGCAGTATTTT. Translation gives CASSGRTSGRQAGAQYF.

The gene calls are TRBV6-5 and TRBJ1-5; TRBD1 matches 10 bases. Germline V gene sequence: CDR1 MNHEY, CDR2 SVGAGI. The J segment lost 5 bases and the V segment lost 5 bases, leaving 3 bases of the junction unmatched. The CDR3 is 14 residues long. For the CDR3, the DNA is TGTGCCAGCAGTCCGGACAGGGGGGATCAGCCCCAGCATTTT. It encodes CASSPDRGDQPQHF.

This chain joins TRBV9 and TRBJ2-3, with D uncertain. The CDR3 has 12 residues. Germline CDR1 SGDLS, CDR2 YYNGEE. Trimming removed 0 bases at V and 10 bases at J, with 9 bases between. CDR3 DNA sequence: TGTGCCAGCAGCGTAGAAGATACGGCGCAGTATTTT. It is translated as CASSVEDTAQYF.

J is TRBJ2-1 and V is TRBV11-1; 10 bases align to TRBD2. The CDR3 totals 17 residues. After removal of 6 bases from V and 4 bases from J, the junction contained 12 bases not matched to a gene. Germline V lookup: CDR1 SGHAT, CDR2 FQDESV (reference sequence). The CDR3 here is CASSLPGQRGGYNEQFF. In nucleotides, the CDR3 is TGTGCCAGCAGTCTCCCCGGGCAGCGGGGGGGGTACAATGAGCAGTTCTTC.